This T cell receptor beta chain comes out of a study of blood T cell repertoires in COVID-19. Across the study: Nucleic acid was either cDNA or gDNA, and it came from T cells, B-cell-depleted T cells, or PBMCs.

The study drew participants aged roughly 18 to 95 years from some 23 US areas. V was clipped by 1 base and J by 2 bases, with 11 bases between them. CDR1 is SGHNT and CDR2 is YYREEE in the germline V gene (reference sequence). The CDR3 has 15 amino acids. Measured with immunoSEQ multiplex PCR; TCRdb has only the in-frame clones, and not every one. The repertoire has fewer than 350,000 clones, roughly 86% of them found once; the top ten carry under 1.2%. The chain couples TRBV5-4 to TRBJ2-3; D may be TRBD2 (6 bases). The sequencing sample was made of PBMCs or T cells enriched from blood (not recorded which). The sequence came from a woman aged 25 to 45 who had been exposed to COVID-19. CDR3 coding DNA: TGTGCCAGCAGCTTGCCAGGCGGGGCCACAGATACGCAGTATTTT. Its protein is CASSLPGGATDTQYF.